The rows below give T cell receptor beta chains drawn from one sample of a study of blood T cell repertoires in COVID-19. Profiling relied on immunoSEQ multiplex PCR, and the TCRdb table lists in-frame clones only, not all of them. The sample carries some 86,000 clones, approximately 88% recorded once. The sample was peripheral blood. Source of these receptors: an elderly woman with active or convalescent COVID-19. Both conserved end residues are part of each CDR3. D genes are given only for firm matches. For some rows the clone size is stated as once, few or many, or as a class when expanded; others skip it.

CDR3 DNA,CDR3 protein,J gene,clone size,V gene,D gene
TGTGCCAGCAGCTTTGGGCAGCGGAATGAAAAACTGTTTTTT,CASSFGQRNEKLFF,TRBJ1-4,.,TRBV5-5,.
TGTGCCAGCAGCTTAGGTTCAGGGGGGTGGGAGACCCAGTACTTC,CASSLGSGGWETQYF,TRBJ2-5,.,TRBV7-2,.
TGTGCCTGGAGTTCTGCCAGGGGTAGTGGCTACACCTTC,CAWSSARGSGYTF,TRBJ1-2,many,TRBV30,.
TGCAGCGTGGGCACAGGTTCCGAGCAGTACTTC,CSVGTGSEQYF,TRBJ2-7,.,TRBV29-1,.
TGTGCCACCAGCAGAGATAATACAGGGGGCTTTCAGCCCCAGCATTTT,CATSRDNTGGFQPQHF,TRBJ1-5,.,TRBV15,TRBD1
TGCGCCAGCAGCCAAGATCTCCGGACAGGGAGTACCGGGGAGCTGTTTTTT,CASSQDLRTGSTGELFF,TRBJ2-2,.,TRBV4-3,TRBD1
TGTGCCAGCAGTCGGAGGTTACCGAACACTGAAGCTTTCTTT,CASSRRLPNTEAFF,TRBJ1-1,.,TRBV6-5,.
TGTGCCAGAAGCCTTCCCGGGAACCGCAGCTACGAGCAGTACTTC,CARSLPGNRSYEQYF,TRBJ2-7,.,TRBV5-3,.
TGCGCCAGCAGCTGGCAGGGGTACACCGGGGAGCTGTTTTTT,CASSWQGYTGELFF,TRBJ2-2,few,TRBV23-1,.
TGTGCCAGCAGTTACCTCGGGGCAGATACGCAGTATTTT,CASSYLGADTQYF,TRBJ2-3,.,TRBV6-2/TRBV6-3,.
TGTGCCAGCTCAGCACAGGGGGCGTTAAATACGCAGTATTTT,CASSAQGALNTQYF,TRBJ2-3,.,TRBV18,TRBD1
TGTGCCAGCAGCTTGTATCAGGGCCGGGACACTGAAGCTTTCTTT,CASSLYQGRDTEAFF,TRBJ1-1,.,TRBV7-9,.
TGTGCCATCGCTGACAGGGGCGATTTGAACACCGGGGAGCTGTTTTTT,CAIADRGDLNTGELFF,TRBJ2-2,few,TRBV21-1,.
TGTGCCAGCAGCTCCCAGGGGAGGGGAGGGACTAATGAAAAACTGTTTTTT,CASSSQGRGGTNEKLFF,TRBJ1-4,.,TRBV28,.
TGTGCCAGCAGCGCCAGGGTAAACACCGGGGAGCTGTTTTTT,CASSARVNTGELFF,TRBJ2-2,.,TRBV9,.
TGTGCCAGCAGCAAAGAGCGGGCCGGGGAGCTGTTTTTT,CASSKERAGELFF,TRBJ2-2,.,TRBV11-3,.
TGTGCCAGCAGCTTAAGAGGCAACACTGAAGCTTTCTTT,CASSLRGNTEAFF,TRBJ1-1,once,TRBV5-6,.
TGTGCCAGCTCACCAAAGGTACAGCCGAACACCGGGGAGCTGTTTTTT,CASSPKVQPNTGELFF,TRBJ2-2,.,TRBV18,.
TGTGCCATCAGTGAATGGACTAGCGGGGAGAGCTCCTACAATGAGCAGTTCTTC,CAISEWTSGESSYNEQFF,TRBJ2-1,.,TRBV10-3,TRBD2
TGTGCCACCAGCAGGGACAAGGGGGAAAAACTGTTTTTT,CATSRDKGEKLFF,TRBJ1-4,.,TRBV15,.
TGTGCCAGCAGCTTAGGACATACAATAAACTATGGCTACACCTTC,CASSLGHTINYGYTF,TRBJ1-2,.,TRBV13,.
TGTGCCAGCAGATCTACGACAGGGTACGGTGAGCAGTTCTTC,CASRSTTGYGEQFF,TRBJ2-1,.,TRBV28,TRBD1
TGTGCCAGCAGCCCTACCGGGACTACCTCCTACGAGCAGTACTTC,CASSPTGTTSYEQYF,TRBJ2-7,.,TRBV7-8,TRBD2
TGTGCCAGCAGCCAGATACAGGGGGGAGCTTACGAGCAGTACTTC,CASSQIQGGAYEQYF,TRBJ2-7,few,TRBV28,TRBD1
TGTGCCAGCAGAGTGGAGGTCCAAGAGACCCAGTACTTC,CASRVEVQETQYF,TRBJ2-5,.,TRBV2,.
TGCGCCAGCAGCCCGGACAGGGGGAATTCACCCCTCCACTTT,CASSPDRGNSPLHF,TRBJ1-6,.,TRBV5-1,TRBD1
TGTGCCAGCAGTTTAGTCGGGGGTTTTCATTACTTC,CASSLVGGFHYF,TRBJ2-7,.,TRBV12-3/TRBV12-4,.
TGTGCCAGCATCCTGGACGGACTAGCGGGAGAGGCCGAGCAGTACTTC,CASILDGLAGEAEQYF,TRBJ2-7,.,TRBV2,TRBD2
TGTGCCAGCAGCTTAGTAGGAGGAGCCCTATACGAGCAGTACTTC,CASSLVGGALYEQYF,TRBJ2-7,.,TRBV7-6,.
TGTGCCAGCTCACCGAGCCAGGGGGTTTCTGGAAACACCATATATTTT,CASSPSQGVSGNTIYF,TRBJ1-3,.,TRBV18,TRBD1
TGTGCCAGCAGTCCTACCGGGAGGGGAACAGATACGCAGTATTTT,CASSPTGRGTDTQYF,TRBJ2-3,.,TRBV6-5,TRBD2
TGTGCCAGCAGTGAAGTCTCGAGGTATGGCTACACCTTC,CASSEVSRYGYTF,TRBJ1-2,.,TRBV2,.